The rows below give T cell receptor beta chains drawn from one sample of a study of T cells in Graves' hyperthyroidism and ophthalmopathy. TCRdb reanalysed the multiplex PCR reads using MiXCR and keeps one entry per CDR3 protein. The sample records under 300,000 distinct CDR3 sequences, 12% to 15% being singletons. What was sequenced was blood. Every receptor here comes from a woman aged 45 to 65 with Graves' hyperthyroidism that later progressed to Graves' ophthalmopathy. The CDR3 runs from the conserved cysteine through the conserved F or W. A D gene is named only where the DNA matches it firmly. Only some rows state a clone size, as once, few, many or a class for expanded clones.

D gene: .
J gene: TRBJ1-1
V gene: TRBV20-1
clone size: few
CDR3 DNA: TGCAGTGCTAGTATGGACATGAACACTGAAGCTTTCTTT
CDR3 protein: CSASMDMNTEAFF

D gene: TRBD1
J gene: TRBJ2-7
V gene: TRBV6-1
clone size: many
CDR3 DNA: TGTGCCAGCAGTGATGTGGGACAGGGTTACGAGCAGTACTTC
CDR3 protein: CASSDVGQGYEQYF

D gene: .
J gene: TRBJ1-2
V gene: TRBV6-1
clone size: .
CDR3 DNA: TGTGCCAGCAGTCGGGGACGCGCCTATGGCTACACCTTC
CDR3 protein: CASSRGRAYGYTF

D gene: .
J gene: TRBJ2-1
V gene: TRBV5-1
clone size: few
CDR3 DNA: TGCGCCAGCAGCTTGCCCCCGAGCCCTAGCAACACTTACAATGAGCAGTTCTTC
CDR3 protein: CASSLPPSPSNTYNEQFF

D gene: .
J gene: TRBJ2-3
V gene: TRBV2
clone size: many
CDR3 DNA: TGTGCCAGCAGTGTTCTCGGGGGTTCAGGAGATACGCAGTATTTT
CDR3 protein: CASSVLGGSGDTQYF

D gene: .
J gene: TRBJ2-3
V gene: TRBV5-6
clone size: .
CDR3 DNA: TGTGCCAGCAGCGTAGAGTCATGGAGGGCAGATACGCAGTATTTT
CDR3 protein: CASSVESWRADTQYF

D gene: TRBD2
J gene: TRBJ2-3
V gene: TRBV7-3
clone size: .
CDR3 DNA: TGTGCCAGCAGCTTAACGCGCGGGGGGCCCCCAGATACGCAGTATTTT
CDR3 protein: CASSLTRGGPPDTQYF

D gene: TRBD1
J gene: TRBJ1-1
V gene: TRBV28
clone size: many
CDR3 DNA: TGTGCCAGCAGTTTACCGACAGGGGGCTATACTGAAGCTTTCTTT
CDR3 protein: CASSLPTGGYTEAFF

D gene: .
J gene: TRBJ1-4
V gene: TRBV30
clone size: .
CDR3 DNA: TGTGCCTGGACCCTCACTAATGAAAAACTGTTTTTT
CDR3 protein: CAWTLTNEKLFF

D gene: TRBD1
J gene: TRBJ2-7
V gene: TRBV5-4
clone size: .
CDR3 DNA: TGTGCCAGCAGCTTGGGGGGGAATCAAGGGGGCGGGGAGCAGTACTTC
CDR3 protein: CASSLGGNQGGGEQYF

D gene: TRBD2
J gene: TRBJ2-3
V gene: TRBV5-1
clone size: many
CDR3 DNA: TGCGCCAGCAGCCCCTTCGAGACTAGCGGGGAGCGGAGTACGCAGTATTTT
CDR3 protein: CASSPFETSGERSTQYF

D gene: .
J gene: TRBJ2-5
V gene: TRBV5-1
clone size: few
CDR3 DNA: TGCGCCAGCAGCCTTAATTCCCCAGGGGAGGAGACCCAGTACTTC
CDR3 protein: CASSLNSPGEETQYF

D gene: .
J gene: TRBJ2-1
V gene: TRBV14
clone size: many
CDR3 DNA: TGTGCCAGCAGCCAAGGGACAGCCAATGAGCAGTTCTTC
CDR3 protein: CASSQGTANEQFF

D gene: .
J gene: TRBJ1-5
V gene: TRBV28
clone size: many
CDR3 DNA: TGTGCCAGCAGTTTATTAAGATCCGAGCCCCAGCATTTT
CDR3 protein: CASSLLRSEPQHF

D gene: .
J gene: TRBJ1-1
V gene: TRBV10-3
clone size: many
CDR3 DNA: TGTGCCATCAGTGATGTAGAAGGGCGACGTTTTGGCACTGAAGCTTTCTTT
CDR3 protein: CAISDVEGRRFGTEAFF

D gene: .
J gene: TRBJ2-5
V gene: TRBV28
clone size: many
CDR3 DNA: TGTGCCAGCAGCAGCCCCCAAGAGACCCAGTACTTC
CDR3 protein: CASSSPQETQYF

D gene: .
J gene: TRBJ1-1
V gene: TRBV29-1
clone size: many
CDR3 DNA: TGCAGCGTTGGGGACTTGAACACTGAAGCTTTCTTT
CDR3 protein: CSVGDLNTEAFF

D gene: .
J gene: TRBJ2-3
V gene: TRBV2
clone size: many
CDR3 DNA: TGTGCCAGCAGTGGGTTGTGGGAGTCAGCCCTTAGCACAGATACGCAGTATTTT
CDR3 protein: CASSGLWESALSTDTQYF

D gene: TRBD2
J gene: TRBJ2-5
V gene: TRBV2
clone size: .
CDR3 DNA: TGTGCCAGCAGTGTTCTAGCGGGAGTTGGGGAGACCCAGTACTTC
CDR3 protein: CASSVLAGVGETQYF

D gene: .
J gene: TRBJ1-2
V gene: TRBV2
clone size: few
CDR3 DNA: TGTGCCAGCAATGGCGGGGATGGCTACACCTTC
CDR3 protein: CASNGGDGYTF

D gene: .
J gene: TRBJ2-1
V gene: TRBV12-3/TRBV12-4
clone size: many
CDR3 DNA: TGTGCCAGCAGTTTTAGCTCGCGGGAGCAGTTCTTC
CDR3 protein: CASSFSSREQFF

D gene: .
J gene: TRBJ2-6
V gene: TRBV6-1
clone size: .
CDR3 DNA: TGTGCCAGCAGCTCGGCCCTCTCTGGGGCCAACGTCCTGACTTTC
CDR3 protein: CASSSALSGANVLTF

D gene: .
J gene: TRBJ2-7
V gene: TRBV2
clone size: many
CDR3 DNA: TGTGCCAGCAGTGAAGGGACCTACGAGCAGTACTTC
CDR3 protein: CASSEGTYEQYF

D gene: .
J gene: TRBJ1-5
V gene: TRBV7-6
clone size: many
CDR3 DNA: TGTGCCAGCAGCCCGTCGGCGGGGGACCAGCCCCAGCATTTT
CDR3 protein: CASSPSAGDQPQHF

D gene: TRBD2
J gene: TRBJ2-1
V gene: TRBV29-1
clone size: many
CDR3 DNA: TGCAGCACCACTACCGGGACTAGCGGGGGAAACAATGAGCAGTTCTTC
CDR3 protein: CSTTTGTSGGNNEQFF

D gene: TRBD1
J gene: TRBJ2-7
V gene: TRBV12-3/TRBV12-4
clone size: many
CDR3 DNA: TGTGCCAGCAGTTCCGGGACAGTCTCCTACGAGCAGTACTTC
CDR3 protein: CASSSGTVSYEQYF

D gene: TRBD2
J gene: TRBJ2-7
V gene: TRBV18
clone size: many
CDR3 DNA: TGTGCCAGCTCACCATGCGGGAGGTACTTC
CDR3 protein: CASSPCGRYF

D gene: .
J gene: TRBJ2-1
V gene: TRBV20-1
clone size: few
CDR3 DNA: TGCAGTGCTGGGGAGCGGGCCCGTCTTGTGGATGAGCAGTTCTTC
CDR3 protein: CSAGERARLVDEQFF

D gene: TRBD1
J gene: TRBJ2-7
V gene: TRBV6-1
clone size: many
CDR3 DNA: TGTGCCAGCAGTGGGGACAGGAGCTCCTACGAGCAGTACTTC
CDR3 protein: CASSGDRSSYEQYF

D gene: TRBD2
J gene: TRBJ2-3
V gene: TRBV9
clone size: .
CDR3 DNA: TGTGCCAGCAGCGAGACCAGGGGACTAGCGGGAGGATTTACAGATACGCAGTATTTT
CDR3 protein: CASSETRGLAGGFTDTQYF

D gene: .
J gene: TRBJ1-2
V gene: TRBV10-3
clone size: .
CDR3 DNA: TGTGCCATCAGTGAGATAGAAGGTGGGGGCTACACCTTC
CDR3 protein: CAISEIEGGGYTF

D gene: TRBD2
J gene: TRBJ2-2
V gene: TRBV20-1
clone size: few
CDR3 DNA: TGCAGTGGGGGACTACCGGCTCGCCCCGGGGAGCTGTTTTTT
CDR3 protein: CSGGLPARPGELFF

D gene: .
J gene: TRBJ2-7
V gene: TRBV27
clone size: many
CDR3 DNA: TGTGCCAGCAGTTTTTCGTCAGGGTCCCACGAGCAGTACTTC
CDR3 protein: CASSFSSGSHEQYF

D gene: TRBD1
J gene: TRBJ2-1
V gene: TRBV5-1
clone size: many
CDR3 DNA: TGCGCCAGCAGTTTCCAGGGGGCGAGCTCCTACAATGAGCAGTTCTTC
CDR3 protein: CASSFQGASSYNEQFF

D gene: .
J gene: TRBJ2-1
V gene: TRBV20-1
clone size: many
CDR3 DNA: TGCAGTGCGGGGAGGCCGGGCCGCTCTACTTTTTACGAGCAGTTCTTC
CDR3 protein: CSAGRPGRSTFYEQFF

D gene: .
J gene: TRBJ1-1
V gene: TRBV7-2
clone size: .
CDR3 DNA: TGTGCCAGCAACCCACAGACGGGTGAAGCTTTCTTT
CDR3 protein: CASNPQTGEAFF

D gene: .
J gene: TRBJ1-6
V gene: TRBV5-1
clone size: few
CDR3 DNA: TGCGCCAGCAGTGTCCATTGGCAGAATAATTCACCCCTCCACTTT
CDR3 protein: CASSVHWQNNSPLHF

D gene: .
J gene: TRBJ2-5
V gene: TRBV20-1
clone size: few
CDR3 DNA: TGCAGTGCTAGACTGGGAGAGGGGACCCAGTACTTC
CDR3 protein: CSARLGEGTQYF

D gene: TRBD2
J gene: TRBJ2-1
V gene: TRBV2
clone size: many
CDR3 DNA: TGTGCCAGCAGTTATCGGACTAGCGGAAACAATGAGCAGTTCTTC
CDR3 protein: CASSYRTSGNNEQFF

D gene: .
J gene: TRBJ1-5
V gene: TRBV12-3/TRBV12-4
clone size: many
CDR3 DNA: TGTGCCAGCAGTTTTGACTATAGCAATCAGCCCCAGCATTTT
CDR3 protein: CASSFDYSNQPQHF

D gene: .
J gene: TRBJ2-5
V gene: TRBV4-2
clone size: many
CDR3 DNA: TGTGCCAGCAGCCAAGGAGCAGGTGGAGAGACCCAGTACTTC
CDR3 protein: CASSQGAGGETQYF

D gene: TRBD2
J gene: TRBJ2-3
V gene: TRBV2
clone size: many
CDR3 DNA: TGTGCCAGCAGTGAAGGAACTAGCGGAAGGGGGCAGTATTTT
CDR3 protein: CASSEGTSGRGQYF

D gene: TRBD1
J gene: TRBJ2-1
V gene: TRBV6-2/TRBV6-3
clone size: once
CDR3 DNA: TGTGCCAGCAGTGCCGGGACAGGGGATCTTAGTGAGCAGTTCTTC
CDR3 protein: CASSAGTGDLSEQFF

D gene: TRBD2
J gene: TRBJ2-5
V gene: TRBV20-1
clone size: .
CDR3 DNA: TGCAGTGCTAGAGACCCTCCGGGACTAGCGGGGCAAGAGACCCAGTACTTC
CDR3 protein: CSARDPPGLAGQETQYF

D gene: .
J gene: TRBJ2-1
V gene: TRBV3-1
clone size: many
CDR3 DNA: TGTGCCAGCAGCCAAGAGTGGGGTCTGGGGTCCTCCTACAATGAGCAGTTCTTC
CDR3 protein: CASSQEWGLGSSYNEQFF

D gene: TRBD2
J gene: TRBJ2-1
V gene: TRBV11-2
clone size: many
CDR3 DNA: TGTGCCAGCAGCCCTAGCGGAACCTACAATGAGCAGTTCTTC
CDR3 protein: CASSPSGTYNEQFF

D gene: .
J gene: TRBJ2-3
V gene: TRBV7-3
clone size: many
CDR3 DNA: TGTGCCAGCAGCTTAATCGGTACTAGCACAGATACGCAGTATTTT
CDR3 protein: CASSLIGTSTDTQYF

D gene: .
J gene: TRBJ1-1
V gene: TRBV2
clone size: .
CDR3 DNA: .
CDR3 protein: CASMNRGTYEQYFGPGTEAFF

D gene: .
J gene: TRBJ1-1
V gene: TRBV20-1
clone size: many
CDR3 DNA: TGCAGTGCTAGAGCCGGGCAGAACACTGAAGCTTTCTTT
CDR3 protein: CSARAGQNTEAFF

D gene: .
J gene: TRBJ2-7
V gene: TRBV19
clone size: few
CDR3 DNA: TGTGCCACCTCGCTCGGCTACGAGCAGTACTTC
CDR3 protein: CATSLGYEQYF

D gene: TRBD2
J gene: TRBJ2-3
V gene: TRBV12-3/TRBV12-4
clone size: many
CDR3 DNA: TGTGCCAGCAGTTTAGGACTAGCGGCAGATACGCAGTATTTT
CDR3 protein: CASSLGLAADTQYF

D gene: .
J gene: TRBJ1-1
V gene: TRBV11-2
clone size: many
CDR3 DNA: TGTGCCAGCGTGAGGGGGGGTTGGTCTGAAGCTTTCTTT
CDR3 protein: CASVRGGWSEAFF

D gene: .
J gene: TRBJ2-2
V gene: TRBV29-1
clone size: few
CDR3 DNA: TGCAGCGTTAGATCCCCAGGGGATCTAAACACCGGGGAGCTGTTTTTT
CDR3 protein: CSVRSPGDLNTGELFF

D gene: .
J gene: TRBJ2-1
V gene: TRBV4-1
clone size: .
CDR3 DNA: TGCGCCAGCAGCCAAGGTCGCTTGAGGGACGGAGGTGAGCAGTTCTTC
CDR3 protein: CASSQGRLRDGGEQFF

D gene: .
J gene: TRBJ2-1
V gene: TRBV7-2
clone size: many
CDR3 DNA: TGTGCCAGCAGCCATAACCCTCGGGGTACCTACAATGAGCAGTTCTTC
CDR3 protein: CASSHNPRGTYNEQFF